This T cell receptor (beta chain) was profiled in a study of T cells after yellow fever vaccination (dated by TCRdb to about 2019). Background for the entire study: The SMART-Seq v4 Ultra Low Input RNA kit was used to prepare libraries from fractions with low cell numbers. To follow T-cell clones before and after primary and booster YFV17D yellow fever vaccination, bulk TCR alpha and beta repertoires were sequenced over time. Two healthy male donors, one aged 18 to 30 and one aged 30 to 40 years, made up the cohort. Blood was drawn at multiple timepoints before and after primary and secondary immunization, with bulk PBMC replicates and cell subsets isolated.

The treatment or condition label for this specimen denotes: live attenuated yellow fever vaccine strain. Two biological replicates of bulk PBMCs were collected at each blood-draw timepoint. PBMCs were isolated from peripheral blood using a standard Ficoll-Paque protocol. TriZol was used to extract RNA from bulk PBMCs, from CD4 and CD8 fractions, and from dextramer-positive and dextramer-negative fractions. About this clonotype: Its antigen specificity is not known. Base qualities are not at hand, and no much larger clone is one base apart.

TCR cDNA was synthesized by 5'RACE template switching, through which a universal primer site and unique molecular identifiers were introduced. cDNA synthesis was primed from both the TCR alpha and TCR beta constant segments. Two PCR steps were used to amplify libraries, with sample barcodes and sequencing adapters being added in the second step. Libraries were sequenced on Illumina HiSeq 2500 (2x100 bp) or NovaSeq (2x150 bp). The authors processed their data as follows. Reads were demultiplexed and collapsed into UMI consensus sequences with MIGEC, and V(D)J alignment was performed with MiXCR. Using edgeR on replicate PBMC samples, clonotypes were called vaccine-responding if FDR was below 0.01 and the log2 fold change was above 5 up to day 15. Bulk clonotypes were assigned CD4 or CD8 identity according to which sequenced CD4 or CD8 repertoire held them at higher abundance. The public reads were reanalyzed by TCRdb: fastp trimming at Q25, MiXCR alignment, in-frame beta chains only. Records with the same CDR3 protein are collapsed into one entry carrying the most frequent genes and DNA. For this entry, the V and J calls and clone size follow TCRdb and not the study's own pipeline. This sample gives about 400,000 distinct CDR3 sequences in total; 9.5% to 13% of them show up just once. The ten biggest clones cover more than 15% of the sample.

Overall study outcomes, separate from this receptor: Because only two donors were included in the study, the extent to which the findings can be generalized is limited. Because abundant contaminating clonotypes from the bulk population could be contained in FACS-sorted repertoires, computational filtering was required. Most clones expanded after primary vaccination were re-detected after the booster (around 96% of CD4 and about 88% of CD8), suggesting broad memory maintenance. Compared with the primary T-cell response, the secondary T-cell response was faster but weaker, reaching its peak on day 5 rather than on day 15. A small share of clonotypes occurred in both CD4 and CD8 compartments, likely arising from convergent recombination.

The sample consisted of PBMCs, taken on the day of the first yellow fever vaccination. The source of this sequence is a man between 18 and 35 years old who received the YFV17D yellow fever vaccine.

The DNA is TGTGCCATCAGTGATCAAAGGACAGGCAACAATGAGCAGTTCTTC. It translates to CAISDQRTGNNEQFF. The sequence links TRBV10-3 to TRBJ2-1; TRBD1 aligns with 7 central bases. The CDR3 has 15 amino acids, counting the end cysteine and phenylalanine. Only CDR3 DNA is held: 45 bases, read in frame from base 1. CDR1 is given as ENHRY and CDR2 as SYGVKD, both from the germline V gene. Compared with germline, V lacks 3 bases and J lacks 5 bases; bases without a gene match: 7.